Listed here are 2 T cell receptor beta chains from one sample, sequenced in a study of cytomegalovirus exposure and HLA in healthy donors. PCR used 60 Vbeta primers and 13 Jbeta primers. Measured with immunoSEQ multiplex PCR; TCRdb has only the in-frame clones, and not every one. The sample includes more than 150,000 clones, approximately 82% of them seen just once. Input material: PBMCs. These receptors all stem from a woman aged 30 to 39 in good health and CMV-seronegative.

This rearrangement joins TRBV30 to TRBJ2-7, with 9 nucleotides matching TRBD2. V was pared by 4 bases and J by 6 bases, with 19 bases of the junction left unmatched. The germline V gene has CDR1 GTSNPN and CDR2 SVGIG (reference sequence). The CDR3 is 17 residues long. CDR3 DNA: TGTGCCTGGACCAGGGAACGTGTAGCGGGAGTAGGTACCGAGCAGTACTTC. Translation: CAWTRERVAGVGTEQYF.

This chain connects TRBV5-1 to TRBJ2-6, with D possibly being TRBD1 (6 bases). There are 15 residues in the CDR3. V shed 3 bases and J shed 2 bases, with 9 bases lying between them. The germline V gene has CDR1 SGHRS and CDR2 YFSETQ. CDR3 region: CASSSQGTGANVLTF. The CDR3 DNA sequence: TGCGCCAGCAGCTCACAGGGTACTGGGGCCAACGTCCTGACTTTC.